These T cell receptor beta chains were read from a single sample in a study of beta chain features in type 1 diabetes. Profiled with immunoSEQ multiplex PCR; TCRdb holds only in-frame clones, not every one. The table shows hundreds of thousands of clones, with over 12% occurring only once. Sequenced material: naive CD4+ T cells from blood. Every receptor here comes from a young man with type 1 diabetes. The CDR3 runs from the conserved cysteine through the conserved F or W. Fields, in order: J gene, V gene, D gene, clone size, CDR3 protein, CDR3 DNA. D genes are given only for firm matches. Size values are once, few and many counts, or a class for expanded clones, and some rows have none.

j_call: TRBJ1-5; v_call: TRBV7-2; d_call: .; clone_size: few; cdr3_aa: CASTPGGKQPQHF; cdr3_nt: TGTGCCAGCACCCCGGGGGGGAAGCAGCCCCAGCATTTT
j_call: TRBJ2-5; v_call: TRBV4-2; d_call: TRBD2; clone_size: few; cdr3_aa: CASSQVKTSGNQETQYF; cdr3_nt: TGTGCCAGCAGCCAGGTTAAGACTAGCGGGAACCAAGAGACCCAGTACTTC
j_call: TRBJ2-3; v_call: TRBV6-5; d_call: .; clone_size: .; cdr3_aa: CASMGATTDTQYF; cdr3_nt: TGTGCCAGCATGGGAGCTACCACAGATACGCAGTATTTT
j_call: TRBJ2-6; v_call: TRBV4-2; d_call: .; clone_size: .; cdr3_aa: CASSQVPRAGANVLTF; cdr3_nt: TGTGCCAGCAGCCAAGTTCCCCGAGCTGGGGCCAACGTCCTGACTTTC
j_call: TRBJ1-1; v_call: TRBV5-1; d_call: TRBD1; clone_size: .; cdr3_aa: CASSPSAGGSWAEAFF; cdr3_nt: TGCGCCAGCAGCCCGTCAGCAGGGGGCAGTTGGGCTGAAGCTTTCTTT
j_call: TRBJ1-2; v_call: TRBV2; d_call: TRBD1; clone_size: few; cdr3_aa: CASSSNRDRGRGSSGYTF; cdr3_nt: TGTGCCAGCAGTTCTAACCGGGACAGGGGACGGGGCTCGAGTGGCTACACCTTC
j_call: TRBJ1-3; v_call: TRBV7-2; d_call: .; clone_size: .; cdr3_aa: CASSLEPSRLSGNTIYF; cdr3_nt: TGTGCCAGCAGCTTAGAACCCAGCAGACTCTCTGGAAACACCATATATTTT
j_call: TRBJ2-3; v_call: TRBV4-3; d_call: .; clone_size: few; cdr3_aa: CASSQDTATDTQYF; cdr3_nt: TGCGCCAGCAGCCAAGATACGGCAACAGATACGCAGTATTTT
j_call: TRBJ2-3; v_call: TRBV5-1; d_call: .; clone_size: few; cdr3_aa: CASSLPGSGDTQYF; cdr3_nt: TGCGCCAGCAGCTTGCCGGGGTCCGGAGATACGCAGTATTTT
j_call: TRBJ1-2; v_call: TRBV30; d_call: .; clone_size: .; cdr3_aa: CAWGTYGYTF; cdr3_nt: TGTGCCTGGGGAACCTATGGCTACACCTTC
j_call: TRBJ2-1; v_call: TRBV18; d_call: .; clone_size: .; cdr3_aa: CASASGGPSYNEQFF; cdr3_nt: TGTGCCAGCGCATCAGGCGGACCCTCCTACAATGAGCAGTTCTTC
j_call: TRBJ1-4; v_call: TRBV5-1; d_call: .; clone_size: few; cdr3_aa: CASSPNSGAGEKLFF; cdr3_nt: TGCGCCAGCAGCCCCAATTCAGGGGCTGGTGAAAAACTGTTTTTT
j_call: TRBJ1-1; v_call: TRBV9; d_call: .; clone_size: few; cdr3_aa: CASGTGVFTEAFF; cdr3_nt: TGTGCCAGCGGGACGGGGGTTTTCACTGAAGCTTTCTTT
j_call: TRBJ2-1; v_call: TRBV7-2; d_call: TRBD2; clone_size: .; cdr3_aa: CASSSSGSINEQFF; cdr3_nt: TGTGCCAGCAGCTCTAGCGGGAGTATCAATGAGCAGTTCTTC
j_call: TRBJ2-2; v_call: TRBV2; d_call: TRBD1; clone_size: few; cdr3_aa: CASSDVGQGATGELFF; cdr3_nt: TGTGCCAGCAGTGACGTGGGACAGGGGGCAACCGGGGAGCTGTTTTTT
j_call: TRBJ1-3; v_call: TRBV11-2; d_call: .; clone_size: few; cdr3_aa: CASSPSRGASGNTIYF; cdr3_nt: TGTGCCAGCAGCCCCAGTCGCGGGGCTTCGGGAAACACCATATATTTT
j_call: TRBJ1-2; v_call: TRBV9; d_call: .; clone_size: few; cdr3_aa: CASSAPGAGTGRNYGYTF; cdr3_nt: TGTGCCAGCAGCGCGCCGGGGGCGGGTACAGGCAGGAACTATGGCTACACCTTC
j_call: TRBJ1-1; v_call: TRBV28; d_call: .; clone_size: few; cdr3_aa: CASTLGSPQTEAFF; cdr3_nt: TGTGCCAGCACCTTAGGGTCTCCACAAACTGAAGCTTTCTTT
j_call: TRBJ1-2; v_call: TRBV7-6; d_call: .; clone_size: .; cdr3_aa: CASSLGSSGYTF; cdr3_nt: TGTGCCAGCAGCTTAGGTAGTTCTGGCTACACCTTC
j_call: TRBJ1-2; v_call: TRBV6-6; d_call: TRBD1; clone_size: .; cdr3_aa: CASSYTRDRVGGYTF; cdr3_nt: TGTGCCAGCAGTTACACCCGGGACAGGGTAGGAGGCTACACCTTC